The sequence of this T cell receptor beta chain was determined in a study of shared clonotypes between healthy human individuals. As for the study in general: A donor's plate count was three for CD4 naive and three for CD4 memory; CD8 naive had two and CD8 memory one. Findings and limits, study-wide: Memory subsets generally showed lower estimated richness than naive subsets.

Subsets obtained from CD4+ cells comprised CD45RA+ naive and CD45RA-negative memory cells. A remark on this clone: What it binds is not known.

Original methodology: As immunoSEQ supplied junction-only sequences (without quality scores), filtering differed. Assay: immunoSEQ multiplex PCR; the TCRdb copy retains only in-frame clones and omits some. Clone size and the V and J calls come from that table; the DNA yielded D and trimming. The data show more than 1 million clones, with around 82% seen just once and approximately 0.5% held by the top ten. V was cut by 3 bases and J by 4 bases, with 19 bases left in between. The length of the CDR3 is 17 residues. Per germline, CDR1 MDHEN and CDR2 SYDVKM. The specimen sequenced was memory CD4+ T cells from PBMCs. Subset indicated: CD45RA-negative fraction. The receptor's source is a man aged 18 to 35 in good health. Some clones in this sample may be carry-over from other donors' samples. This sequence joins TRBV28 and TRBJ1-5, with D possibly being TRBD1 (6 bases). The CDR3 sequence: CASSLGRGRGRNQPQHF. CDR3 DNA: TGTGCCAGCAGTTTGGGCAGGGGCAGAGGTAGGAATCAGCCCCAGCATTTT.